This passage covers 27 T cell receptor beta chains from one sample sequenced in a study of Ad26.COV2.S vaccination and SARS-CoV-2 variants. Only in-frame clones appear in the TCRdb table, and some are missing; sequencing was by immunoSEQ multiplex PCR. The table has hundreds of thousands of clones, roughly nine tenths seen once. Described treatment: some 20 received Ad26.COV2.S at low or high dose, single or two shots; about five received placebo; per-sample allocation not given. Day 63 after the first vaccine or placebo injection was the time point for sampling. The material sequenced was peripheral blood, taken in a trial of Ad26.COV2.S vaccine versus placebo. The receptors were sampled from a person aged 18-60 years who received the Ad26.COV2.S COVID-19 vaccine or a placebo.

This clone was detected once. V usage is TRBV7-3 and J usage is TRBJ1-2; possible D gene TRBD1, 5 bases. The CDR3 is 13 residues long. Trimming took off 2 bases at V and 8 bases at J, with 12 bases between the two ends. The germline CDR1 and CDR2 sequences are SGHTA and FQGTGA. Here the CDR3 reads CASSLEAGQGYTF. CDR3 in DNA: TGTGCCAGCAGCTTAGAGGCCGGACAAGGCTACACCTTC.

The chain couples TRBV3-1 (or the pseudogene TRBV3-2) to TRBJ2-1, with D perhaps matching TRBD1 or TRBD2 (5 bases each). V was cut by 1 base and J by 3 bases, with 13 bases left in between. This CDR3 comprises 16 residues. CDR1 is LGHDT, CDR2 YNNKEL, per germline (reference sequence). The CDR3 here is CASSQAVRGYYNEQFF. As DNA, the CDR3 is TGTGCCAGCAGCCAAGCGGTCCGGGGCTACTACAATGAGCAGTTCTTC.

The V call is TRBV7-9, the J call TRBJ1-4; D might be TRBD1 (5 bases). The CDR3 length is 16 residues. Trimming stripped 1 base from V and 4 bases from J, with 13 bases between. Germline V CDR1 and CDR2: SEHNR, FQNEAQ (reference sequence). The CDR3 loop reads CASSLEVGTDNEKLFF. The DNA of the CDR3 is TGTGCCAGCAGCTTAGAGGTCGGGACGGATAATGAAAAACTGTTTTTT.

V and J are TRBV9 and TRBJ2-1; possibly TRBD1 for D (5 bases). V was clipped by 0 bases and J by 10 bases, with 14 bases between them. This CDR3 region has 14 residues. Germline CDR1 reads SGDLS; CDR2 reads YYNGEE. Written as DNA, the CDR3 is TGTGCCAGCAGCGTAGGGGGCCAATCCACCGAGCAGTTCTTC. Its protein is CASSVGGQSTEQFF.

The chain uses TRBV19 and TRBJ1-4, with D unresolved. The CDR3 is 14 residues long. CDR1 and CDR2 (germline): LNHDA, SQIVND (reference sequence). Trimming took off 8 bases at V and 1 base at J, with 11 bases between the two ends. CDR3 DNA: TGTGCCAGTGGTCGGTTCAGAACTAATGAAAAACTGTTTTTT. The encoded protein is CASGRFRTNEKLFF.

This chain connects TRBV7-9 to TRBJ1-2; D is possibly TRBD1 (6 bases). This CDR3 comprises 14 residues. Germline assignment: CDR1 SEHNR and CDR2 FQNEAQ (reference sequence). With 2 bases removed from V and 4 bases from J, the gap between germline ends came to 11 bases. This chain's CDR3 is CASSLPGALYGYTF. The CDR3 DNA follows: TGTGCCAGCAGCTTACCGGGGGCTCTCTATGGCTACACCTTC.

This chain links TRBV12-5 with TRBJ1-6; a possible D gene is TRBD1 (5 bases). Germline V lookup: CDR1 LGHNT, CDR2 FRNRAP. Trimming shortened V by 7 bases and J by 5 bases, and 12 bases separated the two germline ends. The CDR3 contains 14 residues. The CDR3 loop reads CASVGTANNSPLHF. In nucleotides, the CDR3 is TGTGCTAGTGTGGGGACTGCTAATAATTCACCCCTCCACTTT.

The chain has TRBV12-5 and TRBJ1-2; D gene unclear. This CDR3 has 14 residues. CDR1 is LGHNT, CDR2 FRNRAP, per germline. V shed 1 base and J shed 0 bases, with 6 bases lying between them. This chain's CDR3 is CASGLEDPNYGYTF. In nucleotides, the CDR3 is TGTGCTAGTGGTTTGGAGGATCCTAACTATGGCTACACCTTC.

A remark on this clone: The sample carries other DNA sequences with the same CDR3. J is TRBJ2-5 and V is TRBV5-1; TRBD2 matches 10 bases. This CDR3 has 15 residues. Looked up from germline, CDR1 is SGHRS and CDR2 is YFSETQ. V dropped 0 bases and J dropped 5; count of bases not matched to a gene: 4. CDR3 in DNA: TGCGCCAGCAGCTTGGAGGGACTAGCGTGGGAGACCCAGTACTTC. Protein product: CASSLEGLAWETQYF.

The chain joins TRBV5-1 to TRBJ1-3; 7 bases fit TRBD1. This CDR3 has 14 amino acids. Germline loops: CDR1 SGHRS, CDR2 YFSETQ. V lost 4 bases and J lost 3; bases outside the gene matches: 4. DNA of the CDR3: TGCGCCAGCAGCAAGACAGGGTATGGAAACACCATATATTTT. As protein: CASSKTGYGNTIYF. The full variable domain, its missing parts supplied by reference TRBV5-1 and TRBJ1-3, is KAGVTQTPRYLIKTRGQQVTLSCSPISGHRSVSWYQQTPGQGLQFLFEYFSETQRNKGNFPGRFSGRQFSNSRSEMNVSTLELGDSALYLCASSKTGYGNTIYFGEGSWLTVV.

The CDR3 DNA is TGTGCCAGCTCACCCCAGGGGGCCGCAACTGAAGCTTTCTTT. Its translation is CASSPQGAATEAFF. The chain uses TRBV18 and TRBJ1-1; 8 nucleotides line up with TRBD1. The V gene end was trimmed by 3 bases and the J gene end by 5 bases; junction bases not matched to a gene: 5. Per germline, CDR1 KGHSH and CDR2 LQKENI. The CDR3 has 14 residues. The full variable domain, in which reference TRBV18 and TRBJ1-1 provide the parts outside the CDR3, is NAGVMQNPRHLVRRRGQEARLRCSPMKGHSHVYWYRQLPEEGLKFMVYLQKENIIDESGMPKERFSAEFPKEGPSILRIQQVVRGDSAAYFCASSPQGAATEAFFGQGTRLTVV.

The chain employs TRBV19 and TRBJ2-3; 7 nucleotides line up with TRBD2. Germline V gene lookup returns CDR1 LNHDA and CDR2 SQIVND (reference sequence). The CDR3 runs to 16 residues. Unmatched junction bases numbered 9, after V lost 6 bases and J lost 0 bases. The CDR3 DNA follows: TGTGCCAGTAGCCGACTAGCAGCGTCTAGCACAGATACGCAGTATTTT. Its protein product is CASSRLAASSTDTQYF. Full variable domain (outside the CDR3, taken from reference TRBV19 and TRBJ2-3): DGGITQSPKYLFRKEGQNVTLSCEQNLNHDAMYWYRQDPGQGLRLIYYSQIVNDFQKGDIAEGYSVSREKKESFPLTVTSAQKNPTAFYLCASSRLAASSTDTQYFGPGTRLTVL.

The chain joins TRBV12-3 or TRBV12-4 to TRBJ1-5; D call uncertain. The CDR3 extends over 13 amino acids. V lost 3 bases, J lost 3 bases, and 6 bases lay in between. Here the CDR3 DNA reads TGTGCCAGCAGTTTTGGGTTCAATCAGCCCCAGCATTTT. It specifies CASSFGFNQPQHF.

The chain carries TRBV19 and TRBJ1-3, with 7 bases identical to TRBD1. The CDR3 is 15 amino acids. Germline values: CDR1 LNHDA, CDR2 SQIVND (reference sequence). The J segment lost 2 bases and the V segment lost 5 bases, leaving 6 bases of the junction unmatched. The CDR3 coding sequence is TGTGCCAGTAGTTCACAGGGGAGACCTGGAAACACCATATATTTT. This gives the protein CASSSQGRPGNTIYF.

This chain links TRBV6-1 with TRBJ1-2; TRBD1 might be the D (6 bases). Germline values: CDR1 MNHNS, CDR2 SASEGT. V lost 1 base, J lost 3 bases, and 12 bases lay in between. The CDR3 is 15 residues long. The CDR3 here is CASSEVGAQYYGYTF. CDR3 coding DNA: TGTGCCAGCAGTGAAGTGGGGGCGCAGTACTATGGCTACACCTTC.

The chain combines TRBV3-1 (or the pseudogene TRBV3-2) with TRBJ2-6; tentatively, D is TRBD1 (5 bases). Germline assignment: CDR1 LGHDT and CDR2 YNNKEL (reference sequence). The CDR3 is 15 amino acids. Between the trimmed V and J ends, which lost 3 bases and 4 bases, there was a span of 10 bases. CDR3 bases: TGTGCCAGCAGCCACCAGGGTTTCGGGGCCAACGTCCTGACTTTC. Translation gives CASSHQGFGANVLTF.

The rearrangement joins TRBV6-5 to TRBJ2-5; unclear D gene. The germline gives CDR1 MNHEY, CDR2 SVGAGI. Trimming removed 8 bases from V and 5 bases from J, with 15 bases in between. The CDR3 covers 13 residues. As DNA, the CDR3 is TGTGCCAGCCAGGTTGGCCCCGGGGAGACCCAGTACTTC. It yields the protein CASQVGPGETQYF.

The chain employs TRBV7-6 and TRBJ2-2; no clear D gene. The CDR3 covers 16 residues. Trimming removed 1 base from V and 5 bases from J, with 14 bases in between. Germline assignment: CDR1 SGHVS and CDR2 FNYEAQ. The CDR3 loop reads CASSLGLTWGTGELFF. DNA of the CDR3: TGTGCCAGCAGCTTAGGGCTAACTTGGGGAACCGGGGAGCTGTTTTTT.

This chain connects TRBV19 to TRBJ2-5; tentative D call: TRBD1 (5 bases). V was trimmed by 6 bases and J by 1 base, leaving 15 bases between them. The CDR3 consists of 15 residues. The germline V gene has CDR1 LNHDA and CDR2 SQIVND (reference sequence). CDR3 loop: CASSHRRQLQETQYF. The CDR3 bases are TGTGCCAGTAGCCATCGAAGACAGCTCCAAGAGACCCAGTACTTC.

The chain employs TRBV24-1 and TRBJ2-1, with D perhaps given as TRBD1 or TRBD2 (5 bases each). V was trimmed by 2 bases and J by 0 bases, leaving 13 bases between them. Germline loops: CDR1 KGHDR, CDR2 SFDVKD. The CDR3 loop spans 17 amino acids. CDR3 region: CATSDSKGRSSYNEQFF. The CDR3 coding sequence is TGTGCCACCAGTGATTCCAAGGGACGAAGCTCCTACAATGAGCAGTTCTTC.

The DNA for the CDR3 is TGTGCCTGGAGCCCGGGGGGGACAGTCAATCAGCCCCAGCATTTT. Residues: CAWSPGGTVNQPQHF. The chain couples TRBV30 to TRBJ1-5; 7 bases match TRBD1. The germline V gene encodes CDR1 GTSNPN and CDR2 SVGIG (reference sequence). CDR3 length: 15 amino acids. The ends lost 3 bases at V and 3 bases at J; junction bases unmatched: 8.

The chain recombines TRBV10-3 with TRBJ2-2; TRBD1 matches at 7 bases. J lost 0 bases, V lost 6 bases, and 7 bases had no gene match. The CDR3 covers 16 residues. CDR1 ENHRY and CDR2 SYGVKD come from the germline V gene. Here the CDR3 DNA reads TGTGCCATCAGCATTTCCGGGACAGCGAACACCGGGGAGCTGTTTTTT. Amino acids: CAISISGTANTGELFF.

V and J are TRBV7-9 and TRBJ2-5; 7 bases match TRBD2. Germline V CDR1 and CDR2: SEHNR, FQNEAQ (reference sequence). V lost 5 bases and J lost 3; bases outside the gene matches: 6. This CDR3 is built from 14 residues. CDR3 sequence: CASSPRGGEETQYF. The CDR3 nucleotides read TGTGCCAGCAGCCCCCGGGGAGGGGAAGAGACCCAGTACTTC.

The gene calls are TRBV7-8 and TRBJ1-5; D unclear. Germline CDR1 and CDR2: SGHVS and FQNEAQ. This CDR3 is 13 amino acids long. Trimming removed 3 bases from V and 4 bases from J, with 7 bases in between. For the CDR3, the DNA is TGTGCCAGCAGCTTTAACGGTAATCAGCCCCAGCATTTT. Its translation is CASSFNGNQPQHF. The full variable domain, in which reference TRBV7-8 and TRBJ1-5 provide the parts outside the CDR3, is GAGVSQSPRYKVAKRGQDVALRCDPISGHVSLFWYQQALGQGPEFLTYFQNEAQLDKSGLPSDRFFAERPEGSVSTLKIQRTQQEDSAVYLCASSFNGNQPQHFGDGTRLSIL.

The rearrangement links TRBV7-2 to TRBJ1-2, with D possibly matching TRBD1 (5 bases). Deletions cut 5 bases from V and 6 bases from J, with 16 bases between. Looked up from germline, CDR1 is SGHTA and CDR2 is FQGNSA. This CDR3 is built from 14 residues. The CDR3 nucleotides read TGTGCCAGCAGCCCAGGCCGGGGGTTACATGGCTACACCTTC. Encoded protein: CASSPGRGLHGYTF.

The chain carries TRBV19 and TRBJ1-5; tentative D call: TRBD1 (5 bases). The CDR3 extends over 14 amino acids. The V gene lost 9 bases and the J gene lost 5 bases, with 17 bases spanning the gap. Germline loops: CDR1 LNHDA, CDR2 SQIVND (reference sequence). This CDR3 is CASTGLWTYQPQHF. For the CDR3, the DNA is TGTGCCAGCACGGGACTCTGGACCTATCAGCCCCAGCATTTT.

The chain joins TRBV2 to TRBJ2-5; perhaps TRBD2 as D (7 bases). Germline CDR1 is SNHLY and CDR2 is FYNNEI. Trimming left V 0 bases short and J 4 bases short, with 21 bases between. The CDR3 is 18 residues long. The CDR3 protein is CASSEALGGGAVLETQYF. Written as DNA, the CDR3 is TGTGCCAGCAGTGAAGCGCTTGGGGGGGGCGCGGTATTAGAGACCCAGTACTTC.